The 29 T cell receptor beta chains in this list originate from one sample, sequenced in a study of T cell changes during pregnancy in multiple sclerosis. The repertoire was sequenced with immunoSEQ multiplex PCR; TCRdb's copy has only in-frame clones and lacks some. This table holds roughly 38,000 clones, over 85% found once. The material sequenced was peripheral blood, taken in the third trimester of pregnancy. The receptors derive from a female donor in good health, enrolled as a control in a pregnancy study.

CDR3 residues: CASSLRTGFGYTF. The CDR3 bases are TGTGCCAGCAGTCTCAGGACAGGGTTCGGCTACACCTTC. This chain uses TRBV27 with TRBJ1-2, with 8 bases fitting TRBD1. V was pared by 5 bases and J by 8 bases, with 7 bases of the junction left unmatched. Germline CDR1 reads MNHEY; CDR2 reads SMNVEV (reference sequence). The CDR3 is 13 residues long.

The J gene is TRBJ2-6, the V gene TRBV6-4; unclear D gene. Trimming left V 6 bases short and J 0 bases short, with 6 bases between. The CDR3 runs to 14 residues. Germline V CDR1 and CDR2: MRHNA, SNTAGT. The CDR3 DNA sequence: TGTGCCAGCAGCCCCAGCTCTGGGGCCAACGTCCTGACTTTC. Translated: CASSPSSGANVLTF.

The chain links TRBV7-8 to TRBJ1-1; a weak D match, TRBD1 (5 bases). The V gene's germline CDR1 is SGHVS and CDR2 FQNEAQ. The ends were cut back, 5 bases at V and 1 base at J, with 14 bases in the middle. The CDR3 is 15 residues long. CDR3 sequence reads: CASSARQGRNTEAFF. Written as DNA, the CDR3 is TGTGCCAGCAGCGCCCGGCAGGGAAGGAACACTGAAGCTTTCTTT.

The chain carries TRBV5-1 and TRBJ2-1, with 12 bases lining up with TRBD2. Germline values: CDR1 SGHRS, CDR2 YFSETQ. J was trimmed by 9 bases and V by 4 bases; bases with no gene match: 8. This CDR3 is 15 amino acids long. The CDR3 loop is CASSPNLAGGTEQFF. As DNA, the CDR3 is TGCGCCAGCAGCCCGAACCTAGCGGGAGGGACTGAGCAGTTCTTC.

This chain links TRBV10-3 with TRBJ2-1, with 7 bases that match TRBD1. CDR3 length: 14 amino acids. J lost 5 bases, V lost 8 bases, and 9 bases had no gene match. The V gene's germline CDR1 is ENHRY and CDR2 SYGVKD. In nucleotides, the CDR3 is TGTGCCATCGGAGAGACAGGGCCAAACAATGAGCAGTTCTTC. Protein: CAIGETGPNNEQFF.

Only one count was recorded for this clone. This chain links TRBV13 with TRBJ2-7; 13 bases map to TRBD2. CDR1 and CDR2 from the germline V gene are PRHDT and FYEKMQ (reference sequence). This CDR3 region has 16 residues. The V and J ends lost 4 bases and 7 bases, in that order; junction bases with no gene match: 10. The CDR3 nucleotides are TGTGCCAGCAGCTCTCTAACTAGCGGGAGGGTGGGGGAGCAGTACTTC. Protein sequence: CASSSLTSGRVGEQYF.

The genes are TRBV25-1 and TRBJ1-2; D may be TRBD1 (6 bases). The CDR3 is 14 residues long. Trimming took off 1 base at V and 5 bases at J, with 11 bases between the two ends. Germline lookup yields CDR1 MGHDK and CDR2 SYGVNS. CDR3 region: CASSESIRGYGYTF. CDR3 bases: TGTGCCAGCAGTGAATCTATAAGGGGGTATGGCTACACCTTC.

The V gene is TRBV10-3, the J gene TRBJ1-1; D is unresolved. CDR3 length: 13 residues. Germline CDR1 and CDR2: ENHRY and SYGVKD. The V end lost 5 bases, the J end lost 1 base, and 8 bases lay between the germline ends. CDR3 DNA sequence: TGTGCCATCAGTACTGTTCGGAACACTGAAGCTTTCTTT. This encodes CAISTVRNTEAFF.

V gene TRBV5-6 combines with J gene TRBJ1-2; tentatively, D is TRBD1 (6 bases). This CDR3 is built from 14 residues. The germline CDR1 and CDR2 sequences are SGHDT and YYEEEE. V was pared by 7 bases and J by 4 bases, with 17 bases between. For the CDR3, the DNA is TGTGCCAGCTCCCGAGGGGGAGGGGGCTATGGCTACACCTTC. Its translation: CASSRGGGGYGYTF. Based on the CDR3 plus reference TRBV5-6 and TRBJ1-2, the full variable domain is DAGVTQSPTHLIKTRGQQVTLRCSPKSGHDTVSWYQQALGQGPQFIFQYYEEEERQRGNFPDRFSGHQFPNYSSELNVNALLLGDSALYLCASSRGGGGYGYTFGSGTRLTVV.

The chain links TRBV7-9 to TRBJ2-1; D is unclear. The ends were cut back, 5 bases at V and 10 bases at J, with 9 bases in the middle. The CDR3 sequence is 11 residues long. Germline CDR1 reads SEHNR; CDR2 reads FQNEAQ (reference sequence). The CDR3 reads CASSVSTEQFF. CDR3 DNA: TGTGCCAGCAGCGTCAGTACGGAGCAGTTCTTC.

The V call is TRBV4-1, the J call TRBJ2-2; D not certain. CDR1 is MGHRA and CDR2 is YSYEKL in the germline V gene. CDR3 size: 12 residues. The V and J ends lost 2 bases and 6 bases respectively, with 4 bases between them. The CDR3 region has the DNA TGCGCCAGCAGCCAACCCGCCGGGGAGCTGTTTTTT. It translates to CASSQPAGELFF.

The chain joins TRBV7-3 to TRBJ1-1, with 7 bases that match TRBD1. The CDR3 is 12 residues long. The germline gives CDR1 SGHTA, CDR2 FQGTGA. With 5 bases clipped from V and 8 bases from J, the junction kept 5 bases outside the gene matches. CDR3 sequence: CASSATGSEAFF. The CDR3 DNA is TGTGCCAGCAGCGCGACAGGGTCAGAAGCTTTCTTT.

The rearrangement uses TRBV6-5 and TRBJ1-3; TRBD1 agrees at 7 bases. Germline V lookup: CDR1 MNHEY, CDR2 SVGAGI. The J segment lost 5 bases and the V segment lost 5 bases, leaving 6 bases of the junction unmatched. The CDR3 spans 14 residues. The CDR3 DNA reads as TGTGCCAGCAGTCGTTCGGGACAGAGAAACACCATATATTTT. Translation: CASSRSGQRNTIYF.

The chain uses TRBV10-3 and TRBJ1-1; perhaps TRBD1 as D (6 bases). Germline V CDR1 and CDR2: ENHRY, SYGVKD. This CDR3 contains 19 residues. V gave up 4 bases and J gave up 0 bases, with 24 bases separating them. The chain's CDR3 is CAISVSPEGGWGVNTEAFF. The DNA of the CDR3 is TGTGCCATCAGTGTATCCCCGGAGGGGGGGTGGGGGGTGAACACTGAAGCTTTCTTT.

The rearrangement uses TRBV6-6 and TRBJ1-2; 7 bases align to TRBD1. Trimming cost V 4 bases and J 4 bases; bases outside gene matches: 9. Looked up from germline, CDR1 is MNHNY and CDR2 is SVGAGI (reference sequence). The CDR3 loop spans 15 amino acids. DNA of the CDR3: TGTGCCAGCAGTTTCCCTACCGACAGGGCCTATGGCTACACCTTC. Encoded protein: CASSFPTDRAYGYTF.

A single count supports this clone. This CDR3 reads CASSLAPTGPSPLHF. The CDR3 bases are TGTGCCAGCAGCTTGGCCCCGACAGGGCCTTCACCCCTCCACTTT. The V call is TRBV5-4, the J call TRBJ1-6, with 7 bases identical to TRBD1. The V gene end was trimmed by 0 bases and the J gene end by 9 bases; junction bases not matched to a gene: 6. Germline V gene data show CDR1 as SGHNT and CDR2 as YYREEE (reference sequence). This CDR3 spans 15 amino acids. The full variable domain, in which reference TRBV5-4 and TRBJ1-6 provide the parts outside the CDR3, is ETGVTQSPTHLIKTRGQQVTLRCSSQSGHNTVSWYQQALGQGPQFIFQYYREEENGRGNFPPRFSGLQFPNYSSELNVNALELDDSALYLCASSLAPTGPSPLHFGNGTRLTVT.

This rearrangement joins TRBV27 to TRBJ1-2; 11 nucleotides align to TRBD1. The CDR3 is 16 amino acids. Per the germline V gene, CDR1 is MNHEY and CDR2 is SMNVEV (reference sequence). V gave up 8 bases and J gave up 7 bases; unmatched junction bases: 15. CDR3: CASSIGGQGAEGGYTF. The CDR3 DNA reads as TGTGCCAGCTCAATAGGTGGACAGGGGGCAGAGGGTGGCTACACCTTC.

The V gene is TRBV7-9, the J gene TRBJ2-7, with D perhaps TRBD2 (5 bases). In germline, CDR1 is SEHNR, CDR2 FQNEAQ (reference sequence). The CDR3 has 14 residues. The ends were cut back, 0 bases at V and 4 bases at J, with 10 bases in the middle. This CDR3 reads CASSLARTFYEQYF. CDR3 coding DNA: TGTGCCAGCAGCTTAGCGAGGACTTTTTACGAGCAGTACTTC.

The V gene is TRBV5-4, the J gene TRBJ1-2; TRBD1 might be the D (6 bases). CDR1 and CDR2 from the germline V gene are SGHNT and YYREEE (reference sequence). The ends were cut back, 0 bases at V and 13 bases at J, with 13 bases in the middle. There are 12 residues in the CDR3. This CDR3 reads CASSLAQGYSTF. The CDR3 bases are TGTGCCAGCAGCTTGGCTCAGGGGTATAGCACCTTC.

CDR3 DNA sequence: TGTGCCAGCAGCTTAGCGACTAGCGGGACCTACGAGCAGTACTTC. It encodes CASSLATSGTYEQYF. This chain joins TRBV7-2 and TRBJ2-7; 11 bases are shared with TRBD2. The V gene's germline CDR1 is SGHTA and CDR2 FQGNSA. V was pared by 0 bases and J by 2 bases, with 0 bases of the junction left unmatched. This CDR3 spans 15 amino acids.

CDR3 sequence: CASSTLRTGGVDEQFF. Written as DNA, the CDR3 is TGTGCCAGCAGCACCCTCCGGACAGGGGGGGTCGATGAGCAGTTCTTC. The chain employs TRBV9 and TRBJ2-1; 10 nucleotides line up with TRBD1. V was pared by 4 bases and J by 8 bases, with 12 bases of the junction left unmatched. CDR1 SGDLS and CDR2 YYNGEE come from the germline V gene. The CDR3 covers 16 residues.

This sequence joins TRBV5-8 and TRBJ1-1; the match to TRBD1 covers 8 bases. The germline gives CDR1 SGHTS, CDR2 YDEGEE. The CDR3 runs 18 residues. The trim removed 0 bases at V and 5 bases at J, leaving 15 bases unmatched. CDR3 amino acids: CASSLGFMDRVEGTEAFF. DNA of the CDR3: TGTGCCAGCAGCTTGGGTTTTATGGACAGGGTCGAGGGGACTGAAGCTTTCTTT.

The chain joins TRBV19 to TRBJ2-1; 8 nucleotides match TRBD2. Germline V lookup: CDR1 LNHDA, CDR2 SQIVND (reference sequence). The CDR3 runs to 15 residues. V lost 5 bases and J lost 9; bases outside the gene matches: 12. The chain's CDR3 is CASSPAGGIWGEQFF. In DNA form, the CDR3 reads TGTGCCAGTAGTCCGGCGGGGGGAATTTGGGGTGAGCAGTTCTTC. The whole variable domain, remainder taken from reference TRBV19 and TRBJ2-1, is DGGITQSPKYLFRKEGQNVTLSCEQNLNHDAMYWYRQDPGQGLRLIYYSQIVNDFQKGDIAEGYSVSREKKESFPLTVTSAQKNPTAFYLCASSPAGGIWGEQFFGPGTRLTVL.

DNA for the CDR3: TGTGCCAGCAGTTGGGACAGGGAGGGGCCAGATACGCAGTATTTT. Encoded protein: CASSWDREGPDTQYF. V is TRBV7-2 and J is TRBJ2-3; TRBD1 aligns across 9 bases. This CDR3 region has 15 residues. CDR1 is SGHTA, CDR2 FQGNSA, per germline. V trimming: 6 bases; J trimming: 4 bases; junction bases outside the gene matches: 8.

J is TRBJ2-2 and V is TRBV7-2; 9 bases fit TRBD1. The CDR3 has 14 residues. Germline V gives CDR1 SGHTA, CDR2 FQGNSA. V trimming: 8 bases; J trimming: 4 bases; junction bases outside the gene matches: 5. Here the CDR3 DNA reads TGTGCCAGCGGGACAGGGTTTTTCACCGGGGAGCTGTTTTTT. As protein: CASGTGFFTGELFF.

V gene TRBV6-1 combines with J gene TRBJ2-3; 10 nucleotides align to TRBD2. The CDR3 consists of 15 residues. J gave up 1 base and V 2 bases, and 0 bases lay outside the gene matches. Germline V gene sequence: CDR1 MNHNS, CDR2 SASEGT. CDR3 coding DNA: TGTGCCAGCAGTGAAACTAGCGGGGGCACAGATACGCAGTATTTT. Amino acids: CASSETSGGTDTQYF.

The chain carries TRBV7-2 and TRBJ2-6; D may be TRBD2 (5 bases). V was cut by 3 bases and J by 0 bases, with 12 bases left in between. CDR3 length: 17 amino acids. Germline V CDR1 and CDR2: SGHTA, FQGNSA. DNA of the CDR3: TGTGCCAGCAGCTTCCGGGGAAGAGGCTCTGGGGCCAACGTCCTGACTTTC. As protein: CASSFRGRGSGANVLTF.

This chain uses TRBV27 with TRBJ2-7; 14 bases match TRBD2. Germline CDR1 and CDR2: MNHEY and SMNVEV (reference sequence). V trimming: 7 bases; J trimming: 6 bases; junction bases outside the gene matches: 8. This CDR3 contains 15 residues. CDR3 loop: CASTRLAGGRGEQYF. The CDR3 bases are TGTGCCAGCACCCGACTAGCGGGAGGGCGGGGCGAGCAGTACTTC.

The V and J genes are TRBV5-1 and TRBJ2-1; 11 nucleotides agree with TRBD2. Germline V gives CDR1 SGHRS, CDR2 YFSETQ. J lost 7 bases, V lost 2 bases, and 5 bases had no gene match. CDR3 length: 15 amino acids. CDR3 in DNA: TGCGCCAGCAGCTTCACTAGCGGGGGATTAAATGAGCAGTTCTTC. Translation: CASSFTSGGLNEQFF. The full variable domain, rest sourced from reference TRBV5-1 and TRBJ2-1, is KAGVTQTPRYLIKTRGQQVTLSCSPISGHRSVSWYQQTPGQGLQFLFEYFSETQRNKGNFPGRFSGRQFSNSRSEMNVSTLELGDSALYLCASSFTSGGLNEQFFGPGTRLTVL.